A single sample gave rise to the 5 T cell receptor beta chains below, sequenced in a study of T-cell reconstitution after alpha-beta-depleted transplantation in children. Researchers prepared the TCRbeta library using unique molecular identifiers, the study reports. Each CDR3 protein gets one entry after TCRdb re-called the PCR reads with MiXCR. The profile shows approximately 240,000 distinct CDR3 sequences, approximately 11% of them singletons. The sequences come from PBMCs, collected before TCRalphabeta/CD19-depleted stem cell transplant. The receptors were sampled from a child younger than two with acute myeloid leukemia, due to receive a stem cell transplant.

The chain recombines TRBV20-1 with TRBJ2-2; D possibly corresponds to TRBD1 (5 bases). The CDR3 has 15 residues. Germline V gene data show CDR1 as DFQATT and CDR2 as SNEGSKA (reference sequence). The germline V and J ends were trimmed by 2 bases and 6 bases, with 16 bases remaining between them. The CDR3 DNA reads TGCAGTGCTAGAAAGTTCGGCAGGGCTGCCGGGGAGCTGTTTTTT. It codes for CSARKFGRAAGELFF.

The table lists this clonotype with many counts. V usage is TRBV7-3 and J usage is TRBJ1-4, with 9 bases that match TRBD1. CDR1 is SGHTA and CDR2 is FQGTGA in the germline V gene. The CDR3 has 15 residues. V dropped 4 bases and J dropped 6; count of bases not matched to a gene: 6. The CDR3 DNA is TGTGCCAGCAGCTCCTACAGGGGGCTGGATGAAAAACTGTTTTTT. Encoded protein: CASSSYRGLDEKLFF.

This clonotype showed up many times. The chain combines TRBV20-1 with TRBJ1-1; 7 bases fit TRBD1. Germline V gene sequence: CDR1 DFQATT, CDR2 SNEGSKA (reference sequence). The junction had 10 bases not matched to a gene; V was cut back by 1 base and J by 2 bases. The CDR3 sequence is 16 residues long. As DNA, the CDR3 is TGCAGTGCTAGAGTGAACAGGGGCACACTCAACACTGAAGCTTTCTTT. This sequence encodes CSARVNRGTLNTEAFF.

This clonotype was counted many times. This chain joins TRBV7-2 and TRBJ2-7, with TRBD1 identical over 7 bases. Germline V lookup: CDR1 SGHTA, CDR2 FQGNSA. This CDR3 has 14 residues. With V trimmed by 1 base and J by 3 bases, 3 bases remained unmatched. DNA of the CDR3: TGTGCCAGCAGCTTAGAACAGGGGATCTACGAGCAGTACTTC. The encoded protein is CASSLEQGIYEQYF.

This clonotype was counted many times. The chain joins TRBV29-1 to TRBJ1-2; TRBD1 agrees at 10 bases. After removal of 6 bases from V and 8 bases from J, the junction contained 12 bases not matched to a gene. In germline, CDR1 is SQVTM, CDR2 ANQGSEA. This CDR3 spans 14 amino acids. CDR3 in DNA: TGCAGCGTCGGATCACCGGGACAGGGGATAGGCTACACCTTC. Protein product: CSVGSPGQGIGYTF.